Each of the 31 T cell receptor beta chains below was sequenced from the same sample in a study of OX40 agonist ivuxolimab in advanced cancers. Produced via immunoSEQ multiplex PCR; TCRdb's table is partial and in-frame only. The profile covers around 110,000 clones, with more than 85% appearing a single time and about 1.2% taken by the ten largest. The sample was CD4+ or CD8+ T cells sorted from blood, taken in a trial of the OX40 agonist ivuxolimab. The receptors stem from an adult with an advanced solid tumor such as melanoma, head and neck, liver or kidney cancer.

The chain carries TRBV19 and TRBJ1-2; 7 bases map to TRBD1. The V gene's germline CDR1 is LNHDA and CDR2 SQIVND (reference sequence). The CDR3 runs to 13 residues. J gave up 3 bases and V 11 bases, and 9 bases lay outside the gene matches. CDR3 in amino acids: CASKEGAYYGYTF. The CDR3, as DNA: TGTGCCTCAAAGGAGGGGGCCTACTATGGCTACACCTTC.

The rearrangement joins TRBV27 to TRBJ2-2; D is possibly TRBD1 or TRBD2 (5 bases each). Trimming stripped 5 bases from V and 2 bases from J, with 12 bases between. The CDR3 contains 15 residues. The germline CDR1 and CDR2 sequences are MNHEY and SMNVEV (reference sequence). CDR3 sequence: CASSLRGVNTGELFF. CDR3 DNA: TGTGCCAGCAGTCTCCGAGGGGTAAACACCGGGGAGCTGTTTTTT.

J is TRBJ2-1 and V is TRBV19; TRBD2 agrees at 13 bases. Trimming took 5 bases from V and 6 from J; bases not matched to a gene: 7. The germline V gene encodes CDR1 LNHDA and CDR2 SQIVND (reference sequence). This CDR3 is 16 amino acids long. The CDR3 coding sequence is TGTGCCAGTAGTTTAACTAGCGGGAGGGCCGGCAATGAGCAGTTCTTC. It specifies CASSLTSGRAGNEQFF. The full variable domain, rest sourced from reference TRBV19 and TRBJ2-1, is DGGITQSPKYLFRKEGQNVTLSCEQNLNHDAMYWYRQDPGQGLRLIYYSQIVNDFQKGDIAEGYSVSREKKESFPLTVTSAQKNPTAFYLCASSLTSGRAGNEQFFGPGTRLTVL.

The chain joins TRBV29-1 to TRBJ2-3; D is unclear. The CDR3 covers 14 residues. Germline values: CDR1 SQVTM, CDR2 ANQGSEA. V lost 0 bases, J lost 1 base, and 8 bases lay in between. The CDR3 DNA reads TGCAGCGTTGAAGATTATCTTGGCACAGATACGCAGTATTTT. Amino acid sequence: CSVEDYLGTDTQYF.

The chain employs TRBV6-5 and TRBJ1-1, with 8 bases that match TRBD1. The CDR3 spans 14 residues. The V and J ends lost 6 bases and 7 bases, in that order; junction bases with no gene match: 10. Germline CDR1 reads MNHEY; CDR2 reads SVGAGI. The DNA for the CDR3 is TGTGCCAGCAGCCAACCGACAGGGGACGATGAAGCTTTCTTT. Amino acids: CASSQPTGDDEAFF.

The gene calls are TRBV28 and TRBJ2-7; maybe TRBD1 (5 bases). The CDR3 loop spans 13 amino acids. Germline CDR1 reads MDHEN; CDR2 reads SYDVKM. Deletions cut 1 base from V and 5 bases from J, with 9 bases between. The DNA of the CDR3 is TGTGCCAGCAGTTTATCAGGGTCCGACGAGCAGTACTTC. Protein sequence: CASSLSGSDEQYF.

The chain has TRBV23-1 and TRBJ2-2; D uncertain. TRBV23-1 is an ORF, with its function uncertain. This CDR3 is 13 amino acids long. V lost 4 bases, J lost 2 bases, and 5 bases lay in between. In nucleotides, the CDR3 is TGCGCCAGCAGTCCAGAAAACACCGGGGAGCTGTTTTTT. Encoded protein: CASSPENTGELFF.

The chain combines TRBV28 with TRBJ2-2; D uncertain. The CDR3 length is 13 residues. Germline loops: CDR1 MDHEN, CDR2 SYDVKM. The V end lost 5 bases, the J end lost 2 bases, and 6 bases lay between the germline ends. DNA for the CDR3: TGTGCCAGCAGTCCCGCCAACACCGGGGAGCTGTTTTTT. It is translated as CASSPANTGELFF.

This clone turned up a few times. This chain uses TRBV30 with TRBJ1-3; D unclear. Trimming removed 8 bases from V and 1 base from J, with 12 bases in between. The CDR3 is 13 amino acids. Looked up from germline, CDR1 is GTSNPN and CDR2 is SVGIG (reference sequence). The DNA for the CDR3 is TGTGCCACTGGGAGGGTTTCTGGAAACACCATATATTTT. It codes for CATGRVSGNTIYF.

The CDR3 DNA reads as TGTGCCACCAGCAGAGCTTGGACTAGCGGCGCCTACGAGCAGTACTTC. Protein product: CATSRAWTSGAYEQYF. The chain is built from TRBV15 and TRBJ2-7; 10 bases are shared with TRBD2. CDR1 is LNHNV and CDR2 is YYDKDF in the germline V gene (reference sequence). After removal of 1 base from V and 2 bases from J, the junction contained 5 bases not matched to a gene. The CDR3 is made up of 16 amino acids.

The J gene is TRBJ2-5, the V gene TRBV9; tentative D call: TRBD1 (6 bases). The length of the CDR3 is 15 residues. CDR1 is SGDLS and CDR2 is YYNGEE in the germline V gene. Trimming left V 4 bases short and J 4 bases short, with 17 bases between. Written as DNA, the CDR3 is TGTGCCAGCAGCTCCACCACAGGGTTAGGAGAGACCCAGTACTTC. Its translation is CASSSTTGLGETQYF.

This chain uses TRBV5-1 with TRBJ1-3; D is possibly TRBD1 (6 bases). Trimming took off 2 bases at V and 0 bases at J, with 12 bases between the two ends. The CDR3 runs to 16 residues. Germline loops: CDR1 SGHRS, CDR2 YFSETQ. This chain's CDR3 is CASSFGGLSSGNTIYF. In DNA form, the CDR3 reads TGCGCCAGCAGCTTCGGGGGGCTCTCCTCTGGAAACACCATATATTTT.

The rearrangement joins TRBV28 to TRBJ1-5; D unresolved. The V gene's germline CDR1 is MDHEN and CDR2 SYDVKM. This CDR3 is built from 12 residues. Trimming took off 8 bases at V and 3 bases at J, with 8 bases between the two ends. The CDR3 sequence: CASFINNQPQHF. CDR3 DNA: TGTGCCAGCTTCATAAACAATCAGCCCCAGCATTTT.

The chain links TRBV27 to TRBJ2-7, with 8 nucleotides matching TRBD1. Looked up from germline, CDR1 is MNHEY and CDR2 is SMNVEV (reference sequence). The CDR3 consists of 13 residues. Unmatched junction bases numbered 5, after V lost 5 bases and J lost 5 bases. The CDR3 DNA sequence: TGTGCCAGCAGTCACCGGACAGGGAACGAGCAGTACTTC. It encodes CASSHRTGNEQYF.

V usage is TRBV5-1 and J usage is TRBJ2-2, with 9 bases aligning to TRBD1. Unmatched junction bases numbered 5, after V lost 4 bases and J lost 4 bases. From germline, CDR1 is SGHRS and CDR2 YFSETQ. The CDR3 consists of 15 residues. This CDR3 is CASSPQTGGTGELFF. The CDR3 coding sequence is TGCGCCAGCAGCCCACAGACAGGGGGCACCGGGGAGCTGTTTTTT.

The chain carries TRBV5-4 and TRBJ1-6; D may be TRBD1 (5 bases). Deletions cut 0 bases from V and 0 bases from J, with 7 bases between. The germline V gene has CDR1 SGHNT and CDR2 YYREEE (reference sequence). The CDR3 covers 16 residues. Here the CDR3 reads CASSLAGGSYNSPLHF. CDR3 nucleotides: TGTGCCAGCAGCTTGGCTGGGGGCTCCTATAATTCACCCCTCCACTTT.

The chain uses TRBV5-6 and TRBJ2-1, with D perhaps TRBD2 (5 bases). Germline lookup yields CDR1 SGHDT and CDR2 YYEEEE. The CDR3 consists of 17 residues. V was trimmed by 1 base and J by 8 bases, leaving 22 bases between them. The DNA for the CDR3 is TGTGCCAGCAGCTTGTATCTGGTCCCGCTAGGAGCGGATGAGCAGTTCTTC. Translated, it gives CASSLYLVPLGADEQFF.

The genes are TRBV5-1 and TRBJ2-1, with 11 positions matching TRBD2. From germline, CDR1 is SGHRS and CDR2 YFSETQ. The CDR3 runs to 16 residues. V was pared by 4 bases and J by 2 bases, with 5 bases of the junction left unmatched. In DNA form, the CDR3 reads TGCGCCAGCAGCCGTAGCGGGAGGGTACCCTACAATGAGCAGTTCTTC. Translated, it gives CASSRSGRVPYNEQFF. The full variable domain, its missing parts supplied by reference TRBV5-1 and TRBJ2-1, is KAGVTQTPRYLIKTRGQQVTLSCSPISGHRSVSWYQQTPGQGLQFLFEYFSETQRNKGNFPGRFSGRQFSNSRSEMNVSTLELGDSALYLCASSRSGRVPYNEQFFGPGTRLTVL.

V is TRBV5-1 and J is TRBJ2-7; possibly TRBD1 for D (6 bases). This CDR3 has 14 residues. Per the germline V gene, CDR1 is SGHRS and CDR2 is YFSETQ. V dropped 2 bases and J dropped 3 bases, with 12 bases sitting between them. The CDR3 region has the DNA TGCGCCAGCAGCTTACCGACAGGTAACTACGAGCAGTACTTC. Residues: CASSLPTGNYEQYF.

This clone was recorded once. The chain combines TRBV4-2 with TRBJ1-1; D perhaps matches TRBD1 (6 bases). CDR1 is LGHNA, CDR2 YNFKEQ, per germline. V was trimmed by 2 bases and J by 0 bases, leaving 13 bases between them. The CDR3 is made up of 16 amino acids. This chain's CDR3 is CASSQKSGTLNTEAFF. The CDR3 DNA is TGTGCCAGCAGCCAAAAATCCGGGACACTGAACACTGAAGCTTTCTTT.

V and J are TRBV5-1 and TRBJ1-4; D may be TRBD1 (6 bases). Deletions cut 0 bases from V and 2 bases from J, with 11 bases between. The CDR3 has 16 residues. Germline loops: CDR1 SGHRS, CDR2 YFSETQ. For the CDR3, the DNA is TGCGCCAGCAGCTTGGTAACAGGGACGACTAATGAAAAACTGTTTTTT. Its protein is CASSLVTGTTNEKLFF.

This sequence joins TRBV28 and TRBJ1-1; TRBD1 agrees at 7 bases. CDR1 and CDR2 (germline): MDHEN, SYDVKM. This CDR3 has 14 amino acids. V lost 4 bases to trimming and J lost 4 bases; unmatched junction nucleotides: 6. This chain's CDR3 is CASSSAQGITEAFF. In DNA, the CDR3 is TGTGCCAGCAGTTCCGCACAGGGGATCACTGAAGCTTTCTTT. The whole variable domain, remainder taken from reference TRBV28 and TRBJ1-1, is DVKVTQSSRYLVKRTGEKVFLECVQDMDHENMFWYRQDPGLGLRLIYFSYDVKMKEKGDIPEGYSVSREKKERFSLILESASTNQTSMYLCASSSAQGITEAFFGQGTRLTVV.

This rearrangement joins TRBV4-3 to TRBJ1-2, with D possibly TRBD1 on 6 matching bases. The CDR3 contains 15 residues. V lost 0 bases, J lost 4 bases, and 12 bases lay in between. CDR1 and CDR2 (germline): LGHNA, YSLEER. CDR3 in amino acids: CASSQDRGQGYGYTF. The CDR3 bases are TGCGCCAGCAGCCAAGACAGGGGCCAGGGCTATGGCTACACCTTC.

The V and J genes are TRBV5-1 and TRBJ2-3; tentatively, D is TRBD1 or TRBD2 (5 bases each). V shed 5 bases and J shed 4 bases, with 17 bases lying between them. The CDR3 consists of 15 residues. Germline V lookup: CDR1 SGHRS, CDR2 YFSETQ. CDR3 nucleotide sequence: TGCGCCAGCAGGGCAGAGGGGTGGGGTCCAGATACGCAGTATTTT. It yields the protein CASRAEGWGPDTQYF. Looking up the rest from reference TRBV5-1 and TRBJ2-3 gives the full variable domain: KAGVTQTPRYLIKTRGQQVTLSCSPISGHRSVSWYQQTPGQGLQFLFEYFSETQRNKGNFPGRFSGRQFSNSRSEMNVSTLELGDSALYLCASRAEGWGPDTQYFGPGTRLTVL.

This rearrangement joins TRBV10-1 to TRBJ2-2; D not certain. The V end lost 2 bases, the J end lost 1 base, and 11 bases lay between the germline ends. The CDR3 totals 16 residues. Germline CDR1 is WNHNN and CDR2 is SYGVQD (reference sequence). This CDR3 reads CASSEGPTLNTGELFF. The CDR3 DNA sequence: TGCGCCAGCAGTGAGGGGCCAACCTTGAACACCGGGGAGCTGTTTTTT.

The rearrangement uses TRBV19 and TRBJ2-1; D is uncertain. Germline lookup yields CDR1 LNHDA and CDR2 SQIVND (reference sequence). This CDR3 has 11 residues. V gave up 4 bases and J gave up 7 bases, with 5 bases separating them. CDR3 amino acids: CASSTGNEQFF. The CDR3 DNA follows: TGTGCCAGTAGTACTGGGAATGAGCAGTTCTTC. The variable domain in full, completed from reference TRBV19 and TRBJ2-1, reads DGGITQSPKYLFRKEGQNVTLSCEQNLNHDAMYWYRQDPGQGLRLIYYSQIVNDFQKGDIAEGYSVSREKKESFPLTVTSAQKNPTAFYLCASSTGNEQFFGPGTRLTVL.

This clone was seen more than once but under ten times. V gene TRBV11-2 combines with J gene TRBJ2-1; tentatively, D is TRBD2 (6 bases). CDR1 is SGHAT, CDR2 FQNNGV, per germline. V was trimmed by 3 bases and J by 8 bases, leaving 17 bases between them. The CDR3 length is 15 residues. The CDR3 reads CASSFGLLPGDEQFF. Written as DNA, the CDR3 is TGTGCCAGCAGCTTCGGGCTTCTACCGGGGGATGAGCAGTTCTTC.

The V and J genes are TRBV11-3 and TRBJ2-3; D remains ambiguous. Germline V gene lookup returns CDR1 SGHNT and CDR2 YENEEA. V shed 1 base and J shed 6 bases, with 8 bases lying between them. This CDR3 has 13 amino acids. CDR3 loop: CASSLGPSDTQYF. In DNA form, the CDR3 reads TGTGCCAGCAGCTTAGGCCCTTCGGATACGCAGTATTTT.

The V call is TRBV7-9, the J call TRBJ1-4, with D tentatively TRBD1 (5 bases). The CDR3 consists of 16 residues. Germline V CDR1 and CDR2: SEHNR, FQNEAQ (reference sequence). The V and J ends lost 2 bases and 7 bases respectively, with 17 bases between them. The CDR3 here is CASSLRSAGKVEKLFF. CDR3 in DNA: TGTGCCAGCAGCTTAAGATCGGCAGGGAAGGTTGAAAAACTGTTTTTT. Full variable domain (rest looked up from reference TRBV7-9 and TRBJ1-4): DTGVSQNPRHKITKRGQNVTFRCDPISEHNRLYWYRQTLGQGPEFLTYFQNEAQLEKSRLLSDRFSAERPKGSFSTLEIQRTEQGDSAMYLCASSLRSAGKVEKLFFGSGTQLSVL.

CDR3 sequence reads: CASSSRDGQETQYF. The CDR3 DNA is TGTGCCAGTAGTTCCCGGGACGGCCAAGAGACCCAGTACTTC. The genes are TRBV19 and TRBJ2-5; the D gene could be TRBD1 or TRBD2 (5 bases each). The CDR3 length is 14 residues. Trimming cost V 5 bases and J 1 base, with 11 bases left between them. The germline gives CDR1 LNHDA, CDR2 SQIVND (reference sequence).

V is TRBV28 and J is TRBJ2-1; no reliable D call. The CDR3 consists of 12 residues. V was trimmed by 6 bases and J by 7 bases, leaving 10 bases between them. Germline CDR1 and CDR2: MDHEN and SYDVKM. CDR3 nucleotides: TGTGCCAGCAGGTTTGTTGGTAATGAGCAGTTCTTC. Its translation: CASRFVGNEQFF.